The subject of this entry is one T cell receptor beta chain. What it binds is unknown. Each CDR3 protein gets one entry after TCRdb re-called the reads with MiXCR. The sample lists under 300,000 distinct CDR3 sequences, roughly 21% occurring once. The data were taken from a study of T cell repertoires in cytomegalovirus infection. Germline V gene sequence: CDR1 DFQATT, CDR2 SNEGSKA (reference sequence). CDR3 length equals 15 residues. Trimming cost V 6 bases and J 4 bases; bases outside gene matches: 12. This material consisted of cultured PBMCs, taken from culture after CMV antigen stimulation. The sequence was obtained from a human donor in good health (CMV status not recorded). Some clones in this sample may be carry-over from other donors' samples. The V call is TRBV20-1, the J call TRBJ2-3, with 8 positions matching TRBD1. CDR3 region: CSAGDRGRSPDTQYF. The CDR3 DNA sequence: TGCAGTGCCGGTGACAGGGGCAGATCCCCAGATACGCAGTATTTT.